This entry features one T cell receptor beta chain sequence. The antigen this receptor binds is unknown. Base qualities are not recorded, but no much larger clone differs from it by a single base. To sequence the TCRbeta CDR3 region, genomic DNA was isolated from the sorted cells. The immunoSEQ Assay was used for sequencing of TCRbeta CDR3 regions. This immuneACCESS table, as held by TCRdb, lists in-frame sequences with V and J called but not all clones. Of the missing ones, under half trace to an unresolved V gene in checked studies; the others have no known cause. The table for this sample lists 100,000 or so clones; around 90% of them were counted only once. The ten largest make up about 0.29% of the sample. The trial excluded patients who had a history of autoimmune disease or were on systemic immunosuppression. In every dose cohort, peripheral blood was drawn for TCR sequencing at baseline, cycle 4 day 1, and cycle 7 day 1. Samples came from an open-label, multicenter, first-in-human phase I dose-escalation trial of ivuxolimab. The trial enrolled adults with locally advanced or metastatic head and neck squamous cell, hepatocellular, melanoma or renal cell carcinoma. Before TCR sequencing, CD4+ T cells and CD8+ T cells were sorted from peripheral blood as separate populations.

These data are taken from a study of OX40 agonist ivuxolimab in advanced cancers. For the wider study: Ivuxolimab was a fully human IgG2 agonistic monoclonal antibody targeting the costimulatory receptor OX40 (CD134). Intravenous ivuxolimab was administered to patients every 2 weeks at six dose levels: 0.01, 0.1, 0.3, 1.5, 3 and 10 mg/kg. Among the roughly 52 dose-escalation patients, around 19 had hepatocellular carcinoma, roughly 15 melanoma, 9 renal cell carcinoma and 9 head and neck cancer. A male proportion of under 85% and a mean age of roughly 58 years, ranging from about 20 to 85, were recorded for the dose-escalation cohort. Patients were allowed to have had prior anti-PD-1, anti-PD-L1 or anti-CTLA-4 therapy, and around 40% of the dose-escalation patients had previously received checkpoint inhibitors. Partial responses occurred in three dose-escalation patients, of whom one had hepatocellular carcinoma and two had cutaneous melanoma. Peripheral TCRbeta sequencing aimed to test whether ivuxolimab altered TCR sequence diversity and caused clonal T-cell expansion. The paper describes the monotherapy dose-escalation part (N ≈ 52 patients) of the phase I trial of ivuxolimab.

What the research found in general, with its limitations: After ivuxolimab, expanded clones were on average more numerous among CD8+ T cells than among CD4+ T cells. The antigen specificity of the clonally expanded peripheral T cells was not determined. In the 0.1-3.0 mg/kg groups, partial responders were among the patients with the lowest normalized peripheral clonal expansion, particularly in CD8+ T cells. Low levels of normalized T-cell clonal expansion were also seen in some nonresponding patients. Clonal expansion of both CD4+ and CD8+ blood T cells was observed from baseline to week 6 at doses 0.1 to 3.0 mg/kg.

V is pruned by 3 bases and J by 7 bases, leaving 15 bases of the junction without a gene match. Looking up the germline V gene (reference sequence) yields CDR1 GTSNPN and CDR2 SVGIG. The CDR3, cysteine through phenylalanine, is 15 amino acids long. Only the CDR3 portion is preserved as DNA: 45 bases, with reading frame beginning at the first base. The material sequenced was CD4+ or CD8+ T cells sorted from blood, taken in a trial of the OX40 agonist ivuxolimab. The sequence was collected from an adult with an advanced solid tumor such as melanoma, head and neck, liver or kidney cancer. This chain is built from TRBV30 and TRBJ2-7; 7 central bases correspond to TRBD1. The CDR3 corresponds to CAWRIGTVVSGEQYF. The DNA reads TGTGCCTGGAGAATCGGGACAGTCGTCTCTGGGGAGCAGTACTTC.